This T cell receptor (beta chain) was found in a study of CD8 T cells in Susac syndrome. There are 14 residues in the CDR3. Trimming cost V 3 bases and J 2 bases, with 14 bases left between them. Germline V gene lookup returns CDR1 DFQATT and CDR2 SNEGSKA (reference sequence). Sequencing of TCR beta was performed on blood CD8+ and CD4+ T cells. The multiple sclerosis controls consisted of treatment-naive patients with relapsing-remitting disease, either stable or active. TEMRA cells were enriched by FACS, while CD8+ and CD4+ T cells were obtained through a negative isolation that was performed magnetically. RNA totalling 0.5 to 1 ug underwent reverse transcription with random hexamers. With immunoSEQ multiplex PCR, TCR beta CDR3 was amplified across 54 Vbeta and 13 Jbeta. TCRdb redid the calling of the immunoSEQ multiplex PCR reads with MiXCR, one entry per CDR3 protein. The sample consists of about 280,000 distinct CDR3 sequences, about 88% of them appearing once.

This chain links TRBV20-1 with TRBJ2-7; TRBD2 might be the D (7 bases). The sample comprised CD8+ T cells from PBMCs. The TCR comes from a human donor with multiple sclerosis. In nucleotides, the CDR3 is TGCAGTGCTAGCACGCGGGGGCGTCCCTACGAGCAGTACTTC. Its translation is CSASTRGRPYEQYF.